The following is a TCR beta chain sequence with its context. This clonotype was seen a few times. Its antigen specificity is not known. No much larger clonotype is one base removed from it; base qualities were not supplied. These data belong to a study of blood T cells in healthy people across ages (dated by TCRdb to between 2015 and 2016). With respect to the entire study: In model experiments, template switching captured roughly one uniquely barcoded TCR beta cDNA molecule for every two T cells. The study measured age-related changes in TCR beta repertoire diversity using deep sequencing normalized with unique cDNA molecular identifiers. Donors were grouped into four age groups: young (average approximately 15 years), middle-aged (39), aged (around 62) and long-lived (roughly 80). To avoid experimental bias, donors of different ages were distributed randomly across sequencing lanes. Two additional independent replicas of 1 million unique cDNA reads from the same blood draw were analyzed for two donors (one aged 18 to 30 and one aged 80 or older). General study outcomes and caveats: Estimates of total diversity from one million sequenced T cells were regarded as lower bounds and underestimates. Compared with the aged group, more naive CD4+ T cells, fewer expanded clones and increased TCR diversity were shown by the long-lived group, suggesting age selection. There was a strong correlation between observed TCR beta diversity and the percentage of naive T cells measured by flow cytometry. The CMV infection status of donors was not known, potentially confounding age-related changes in expanded clonotypes. Because profiling used bulk unsorted PBMCs, naive and antigen-experienced compartments could not be compared conclusively. Observed TCR beta diversity per million T cells fell roughly linearly with age, and a significant reduction was already apparent by age roughly 40.

Library preparation used 5' RACE. Instrument on record: Illumina HiSeq 2500. A second PCR of about 6 to 11 cycles was performed with a sample-barcoded 5' primer and a J-beta primer mix. Each TCR beta cDNA molecule received a unique molecular identifier from a template-switch 5' adaptor carrying 12 random nucleotides. At least 2.5 million CDR3-containing paired-end reads were obtained from each sample. First-strand cDNA synthesis was performed from all RNA using the Mint cDNA synthesis kit, with priming by a TRBC-specific oligonucleotide. Following uracil-DNA glycosylase treatment, all cDNA underwent a first 18-cycle PCR with the universal primers M1SS and BC2_uni_R. Per the original workflow: For normalization, 1 million high-quality reads were randomly selected from each sample, with every read carrying a distinct molecular identifier. Reads sharing molecular identifiers were discarded rather than binned into consensus sequences. MiTCR, run with a Q25 quality threshold and the strictest error-elimination algorithm, handled CDR3 identification, clonotype clustering and error correction. Lower-bound total TCR beta diversity was estimated with a nonparametric unseen species model using Euler transformation. TCRdb applied fastp at Q25 and MiXCR to the public reads, then kept only in-frame beta chains. Every CDR3 protein is listed once, alongside the most common genes and DNA of its rows. Here the V and J calls rest on TCRdb's processing, not on the authors' analysis. The sample table contains roughly 1,500,000 distinct CDR3 sequences; only one count was recorded for 42% of them. The top ten clonotypes cover 7% to 9.5% of the sample.

The donors were 40 or so Caucasian individuals from Russia, aged 6 to 90 years, who were systemically healthy. Around 9.9 milliliters of peripheral blood were collected from each donor into EDTA-treated Vacutainer tubes. PBMCs were isolated by Ficoll-Paque density-gradient centrifugation, with at least 6.5 million obtained per sample. Trizol reagent was used to extract total RNA from the PBMCs, yielding at least 5 micrograms per sample. For every donor, flow cytometry on a PBMC aliquot measured the percentage of naive CD45RAhigh/CD27high T cells. Reading from cysteine to phenylalanine, the CDR3 counts 14 amino acids. CDR3 DNA is the only sequence kept; it has 42 bases, read in frame from the first base. Germline trimming: 7 bases from V, 11 bases from J; junction bases outside gene matches: 14. The germline V gene (reference sequence) gives CDR1 as MNHNY and CDR2 as SVGAGI.

The receptor chain draws on TRBV6-6 and TRBJ2-5, with 9 bases aligning to TRBD1. This sequence was found in a woman between 18 and 29 years old in good health. Sequencing used blood. The CDR3 in this case is CASTSGTGLWEQYF. At the DNA level, the sequence is TGTGCCAGCACTTCCGGGACAGGGCTTTGGGAGCAGTACTTC.